These 12 T cell receptor beta chains came from one sample sequenced in a study of OX40 agonist ivuxolimab in advanced cancers. The method was immunoSEQ multiplex PCR; TCRdb's version includes in-frame clones alone and lacks a portion of them. Of more than 45,000 clones in the sample, 80% to 90% were seen once. The sample consisted of CD4+ or CD8+ T cells sorted from blood, taken in a trial of the OX40 agonist ivuxolimab. The receptors derive from an adult with an advanced solid tumor such as melanoma, head and neck, liver or kidney cancer.

J is TRBJ2-1 and V is TRBV27; D is perhaps TRBD1 (6 bases). Trimming took off 2 bases at V and 9 bases at J, with 20 bases between the two ends. From germline, CDR1 is MNHEY and CDR2 SMNVEV (reference sequence). This CDR3 is built from 16 residues. The CDR3 loop is CASSLRRTAGGGEQFF. Here the CDR3 DNA reads TGTGCCAGCAGTTTACGCCGGACAGCTGGAGGTGGTGAGCAGTTCTTC.

The chain couples TRBV6-1 to TRBJ2-3; 9 nucleotides agree with TRBD2. Germline lookup yields CDR1 MNHNS and CDR2 SASEGT. This CDR3 spans 18 amino acids. With 0 bases clipped from V and 0 bases from J, the junction kept 7 bases outside the gene matches. CDR3 sequence: CASSEAAGGGVSTDTQYF. DNA for the CDR3: TGTGCCAGCAGTGAAGCGGCAGGCGGGGGGGTTAGCACAGATACGCAGTATTTT.

The chain has TRBV13 and TRBJ2-5; D is perhaps TRBD2 (5 bases). The CDR3 has 13 residues. V was shortened by 2 bases and J by 5 bases, with 9 bases between the two germline ends. The germline V gene encodes CDR1 PRHDT and CDR2 FYEKMQ (reference sequence). The DNA of the CDR3 is TGTGCCAGCAGCTTACGGCGGGCGGAGACCCAGTACTTC. It specifies CASSLRRAETQYF.

The rearrangement joins TRBV7-9 to TRBJ1-3; no firm D call. CDR3 size: 15 residues. Germline CDR1 is SEHNR and CDR2 is FQNEAQ (reference sequence). V dropped 3 bases and J dropped 0 bases, with 9 bases sitting between them. The CDR3 DNA reads TGTGCCAGCAGCTTCGGGCAAAGCTCTGGAAACACCATATATTTT. Residues: CASSFGQSSGNTIYF.

The chain recombines TRBV2 with TRBJ2-3; no clear D gene. Germline V gene data show CDR1 as SNHLY and CDR2 as FYNNEI. V lost 6 bases, J lost 1 base, and 17 bases lay in between. This CDR3 region has 16 residues. The CDR3 loop reads CASRSPWGQGTDTQYF. CDR3 DNA sequence: TGTGCCAGCAGATCCCCATGGGGTCAGGGCACAGATACGCAGTATTTT.

The chain is built from TRBV11-3 and TRBJ2-2, with D perhaps matching TRBD2 (6 bases). V was pared by 3 bases and J by 2 bases, with 10 bases between. CDR1 SGHNT and CDR2 YENEEA come from the germline V gene. The CDR3 is 15 amino acids. DNA of the CDR3: TGTGCCAGCAGCTTGACCGGGACTAACACCGGGGAGCTGTTTTTT. The encoded protein is CASSLTGTNTGELFF. Complete variable domain (other parts from reference TRBV11-3 and TRBJ2-2): EAGVVQSPRYKIIEKKQPVAFWCNPISGHNTLYWYLQNLGQGPELLIRYENEEAVDDSQLPKDRFSAERLKGVDSTLKIQPAELGDSAVYLCASSLTGTNTGELFFGEGSRLTVL.

The J gene is TRBJ1-1, the V gene TRBV11-2; the D gene is possibly TRBD1 (5 bases). The CDR3 sequence is 14 residues long. The germline V and J ends were trimmed by 4 bases and 5 bases, with 14 bases remaining between them. CDR1 and CDR2 (germline): SGHAT, FQNNGV. The CDR3 sequence is CASSYSGGETEAFF. CDR3 DNA sequence: TGTGCCAGCAGCTACTCCGGGGGAGAGACTGAAGCTTTCTTT.

The chain has TRBV10-2 and TRBJ1-6; D not certain. This CDR3 region has 13 residues. V lost 4 bases and J 3 bases, leaving 4 bases between the germline ends. Germline V gene sequence: CDR1 WSHSY, CDR2 SAAADI. The CDR3: CASSGGYNSPLHF. CDR3 nucleotides: TGCGCCAGCAGTGGGGGCTATAATTCACCCCTCCACTTT.

The chain combines TRBV11-2 with TRBJ1-6; D is unresolved. The CDR3 length is 14 residues. CDR1 and CDR2 (germline): SGHAT, FQNNGV. V was trimmed by 3 bases and J by 3 bases, leaving 6 bases between them. The CDR3 DNA is TGTGCCAGCAGCTTGGCAGGCTATAATTCACCCCTCCACTTT. Its protein is CASSLAGYNSPLHF.

Turning to this clone: A read error may account for a junction end that differs from germline. This sample also contains other DNA sequences that code for the same CDR3. J is TRBJ2-7 and V is TRBV19; TRBD1 is a possible D gene (5 bases). From germline, CDR1 is LNHDA and CDR2 SQIVND (reference sequence). The CDR3 runs 14 residues. This CDR3 is CASSGPTVNYEQYF. The CDR3 DNA sequence: TGTGCCAGTAGTGGGCCGACAGTAAACTACGAGCAATACTTC.

This chain links TRBV19 with TRBJ1-2; possible D gene TRBD1, 6 bases. The germline gives CDR1 LNHDA, CDR2 SQIVND (reference sequence). The CDR3 loop spans 13 amino acids. V dropped 6 bases and J dropped 2 bases, with 10 bases sitting between them. The CDR3 nucleotides read TGTGCCAGTAGCCCAGGGGTGAACTATGGCTACACCTTC. This codes for CASSPGVNYGYTF.

The gene calls are TRBV5-4 and TRBJ1-2; D not certain. Germline lookup yields CDR1 SGHNT and CDR2 YYREEE (reference sequence). CDR3 size: 16 residues. V lost 0 bases and J lost 4, with 16 bases in between. The CDR3 sequence is CASSLAEGVLVYGYTF. The CDR3 nucleotides read TGTGCCAGCAGCTTGGCAGAGGGCGTTTTGGTCTATGGCTACACCTTC.